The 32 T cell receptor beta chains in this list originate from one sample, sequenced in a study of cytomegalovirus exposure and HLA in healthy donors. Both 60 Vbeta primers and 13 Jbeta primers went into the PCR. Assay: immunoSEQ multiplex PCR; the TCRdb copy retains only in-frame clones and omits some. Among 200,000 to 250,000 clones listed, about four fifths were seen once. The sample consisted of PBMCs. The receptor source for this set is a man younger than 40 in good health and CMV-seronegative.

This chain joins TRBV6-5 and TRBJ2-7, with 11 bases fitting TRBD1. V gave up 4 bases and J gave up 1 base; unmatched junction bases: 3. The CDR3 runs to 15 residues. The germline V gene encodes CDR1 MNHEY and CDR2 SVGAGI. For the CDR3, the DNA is TGTGCCAGCAGTTGGGACAGGGGGGGGTCCTACGAGCAGTACTTC. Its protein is CASSWDRGGSYEQYF.

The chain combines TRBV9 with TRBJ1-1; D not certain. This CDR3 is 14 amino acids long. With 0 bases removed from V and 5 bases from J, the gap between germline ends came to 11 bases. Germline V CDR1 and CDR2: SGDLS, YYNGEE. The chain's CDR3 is CASSVEEGRTEAFF. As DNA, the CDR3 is TGTGCCAGCAGCGTAGAGGAGGGTCGGACTGAAGCTTTCTTT.

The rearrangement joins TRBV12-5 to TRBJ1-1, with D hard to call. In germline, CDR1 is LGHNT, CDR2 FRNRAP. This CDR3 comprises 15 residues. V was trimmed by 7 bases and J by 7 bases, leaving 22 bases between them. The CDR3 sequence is CASADMNFPSGEAFF. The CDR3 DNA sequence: TGTGCTAGTGCCGATATGAATTTCCCTAGCGGTGAAGCTTTCTTT.

CDR3 region: CASSFGQDPNTGELFF. The DNA for the CDR3 is TGCGCCAGCAGCTTCGGACAGGACCCGAACACCGGGGAGCTGTTTTTT. The rearrangement joins TRBV5-1 to TRBJ2-2; 7 bases line up with TRBD1. The CDR3 is 16 residues long. With 2 bases clipped from V and 0 bases from J, the junction kept 4 bases outside the gene matches. The V gene's germline CDR1 is SGHRS and CDR2 YFSETQ.

The CDR3 DNA is TGTGCCAGCAGTACTCCGGGACAGAGGAGCGCAGATACGCAGTATTTT. Protein sequence: CASSTPGQRSADTQYF. V and J are TRBV7-9 and TRBJ2-3; 7 bases are shared with TRBD1. The CDR3 sequence is 16 residues long. CDR1 is SEHNR, CDR2 FQNEAQ, per germline (reference sequence). After removal of 6 bases from V and 4 bases from J, the junction contained 13 bases not matched to a gene.

CDR3 protein: CASRPGLAEVEQFF. In DNA, the CDR3 is TGTGCCAGCAGACCGGGACTAGCGGAGGTTGAGCAGTTCTTC. The chain uses TRBV7-9 and TRBJ2-1, with 11 bases matching TRBD2. J was trimmed by 9 bases and V by 6 bases; bases with no gene match: 7. Germline V gene sequence: CDR1 SEHNR, CDR2 FQNEAQ (reference sequence). The CDR3 is 14 amino acids.

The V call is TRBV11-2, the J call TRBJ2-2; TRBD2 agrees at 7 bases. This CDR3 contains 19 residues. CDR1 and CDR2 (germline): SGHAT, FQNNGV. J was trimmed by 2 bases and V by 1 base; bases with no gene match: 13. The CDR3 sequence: CASSLGWGGARVNTGELFF. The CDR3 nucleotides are TGTGCCAGCAGCTTAGGTTGGGGAGGGGCCAGGGTTAACACCGGGGAGCTGTTTTTT.

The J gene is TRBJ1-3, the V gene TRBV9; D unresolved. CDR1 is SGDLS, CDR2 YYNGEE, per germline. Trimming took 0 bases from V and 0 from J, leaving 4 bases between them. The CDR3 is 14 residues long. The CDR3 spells CASSVDISGNTIYF. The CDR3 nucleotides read TGTGCCAGCAGCGTAGACATCTCTGGAAACACCATATATTTT.

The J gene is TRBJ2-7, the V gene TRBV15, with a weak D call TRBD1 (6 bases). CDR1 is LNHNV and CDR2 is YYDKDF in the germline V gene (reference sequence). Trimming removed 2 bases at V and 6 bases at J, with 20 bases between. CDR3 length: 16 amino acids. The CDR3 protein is CATSRPRDKGYSEQYF. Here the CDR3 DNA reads TGTGCCACCAGCAGACCCCGGGACAAGGGCTACTCCGAGCAGTACTTC.

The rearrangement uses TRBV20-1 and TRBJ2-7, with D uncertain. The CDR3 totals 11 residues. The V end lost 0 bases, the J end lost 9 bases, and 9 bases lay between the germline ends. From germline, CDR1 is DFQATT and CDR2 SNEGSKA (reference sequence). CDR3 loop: CSARDPLGQYF. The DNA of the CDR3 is TGCAGTGCTAGAGACCCTCTCGGGCAGTACTTC.

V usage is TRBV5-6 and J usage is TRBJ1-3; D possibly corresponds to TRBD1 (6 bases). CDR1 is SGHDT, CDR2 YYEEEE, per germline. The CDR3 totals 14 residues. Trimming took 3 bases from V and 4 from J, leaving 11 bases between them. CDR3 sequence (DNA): TGTGCCAGCAGCTCGGACAGAAGGGGAAACACCATATATTTT. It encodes CASSSDRRGNTIYF.

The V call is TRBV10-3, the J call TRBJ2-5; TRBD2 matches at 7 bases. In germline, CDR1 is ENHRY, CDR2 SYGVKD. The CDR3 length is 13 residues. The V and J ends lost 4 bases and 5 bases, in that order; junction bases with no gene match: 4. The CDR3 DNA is TGTGCCATCAGTGGGACTAGTTTGGAGACCCAGTACTTC. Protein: CAISGTSLETQYF.

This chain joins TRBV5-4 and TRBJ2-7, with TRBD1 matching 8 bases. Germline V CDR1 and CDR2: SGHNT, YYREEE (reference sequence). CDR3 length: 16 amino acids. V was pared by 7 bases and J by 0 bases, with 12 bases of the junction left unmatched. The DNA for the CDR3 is TGTGCCAGCTCCTCGGCCGCAGGGGGCCACTCCTACGAGCAGTACTTC. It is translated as CASSSAAGGHSYEQYF.

The CDR3 spells CASSLQGELLITEAFF. The CDR3 DNA sequence: TGTGCCAGCAGTTTACAGGGGGAGCTCCTAATCACTGAAGCTTTCTTT. The V gene is TRBV6-6, the J gene TRBJ1-1, with 8 positions matching TRBD1. Losses at the gene ends were 4 bases for V and 4 bases for J; bases not matched to a gene: 11. From germline, CDR1 is MNHNY and CDR2 SVGAGI (reference sequence). The CDR3 is 16 residues long.

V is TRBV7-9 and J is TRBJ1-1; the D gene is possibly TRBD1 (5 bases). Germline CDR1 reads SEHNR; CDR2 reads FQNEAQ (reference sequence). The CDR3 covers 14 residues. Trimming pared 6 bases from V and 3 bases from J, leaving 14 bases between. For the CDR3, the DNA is TGTGCCAGCAGACCCGCCGGGGGGGACACTGAAGCTTTCTTT. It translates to CASRPAGGDTEAFF.

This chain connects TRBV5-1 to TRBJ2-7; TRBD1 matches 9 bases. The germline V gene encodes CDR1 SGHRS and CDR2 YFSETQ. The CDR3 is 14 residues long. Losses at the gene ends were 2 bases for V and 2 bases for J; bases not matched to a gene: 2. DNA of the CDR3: TGCGCCAGCAGCTTTCGGGACAGGGCCTACGAGCAGTACTTC. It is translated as CASSFRDRAYEQYF.

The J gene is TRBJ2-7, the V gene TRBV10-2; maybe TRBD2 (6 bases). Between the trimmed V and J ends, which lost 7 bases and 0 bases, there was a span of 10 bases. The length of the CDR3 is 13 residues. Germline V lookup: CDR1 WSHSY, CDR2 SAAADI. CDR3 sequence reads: CASTGDFSYEQYF. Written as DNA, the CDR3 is TGCGCCAGCACCGGGGACTTCTCCTACGAGCAGTACTTC.

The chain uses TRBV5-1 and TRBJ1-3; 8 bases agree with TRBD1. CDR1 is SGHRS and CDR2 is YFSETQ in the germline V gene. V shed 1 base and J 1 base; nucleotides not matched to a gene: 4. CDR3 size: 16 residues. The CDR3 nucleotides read TGCGCCAGCAGCTTGAGTGGGACAGGTTCTGGAAACACCATATATTTT. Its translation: CASSLSGTGSGNTIYF.

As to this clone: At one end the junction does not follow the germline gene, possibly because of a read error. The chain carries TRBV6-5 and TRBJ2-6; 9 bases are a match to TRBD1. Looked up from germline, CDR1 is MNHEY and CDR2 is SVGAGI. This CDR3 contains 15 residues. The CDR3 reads CASSSQGAGASVLTF. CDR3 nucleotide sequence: TGTGCCAGCAGTTCACAGGGGGCTGGGGCCAGCGTCCTGACTTTC.

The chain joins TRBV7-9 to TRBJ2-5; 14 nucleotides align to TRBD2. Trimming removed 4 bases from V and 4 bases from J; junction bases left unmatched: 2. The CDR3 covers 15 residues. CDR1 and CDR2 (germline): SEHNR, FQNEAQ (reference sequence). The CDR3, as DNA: TGTGCCAGCAGCTCTGGACTAGCGGGGGGAGAGACCCAGTACTTC. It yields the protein CASSSGLAGGETQYF. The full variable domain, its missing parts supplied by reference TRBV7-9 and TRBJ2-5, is DTGVSQNPRHKITKRGQNVTFRCDPISEHNRLYWYRQTLGQGPEFLTYFQNEAQLEKSRLLSDRFSAERPKGSFSTLEIQRTEQGDSAMYLCASSSGLAGGETQYFGPGTRLLVL.

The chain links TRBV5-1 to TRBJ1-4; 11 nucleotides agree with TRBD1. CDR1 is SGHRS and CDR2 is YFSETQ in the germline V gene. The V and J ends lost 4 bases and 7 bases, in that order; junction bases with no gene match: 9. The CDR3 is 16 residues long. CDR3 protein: CASSPQPGTGGEKLFF. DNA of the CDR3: TGCGCCAGCAGCCCCCAGCCTGGGACAGGGGGTGAAAAACTGTTTTTT.

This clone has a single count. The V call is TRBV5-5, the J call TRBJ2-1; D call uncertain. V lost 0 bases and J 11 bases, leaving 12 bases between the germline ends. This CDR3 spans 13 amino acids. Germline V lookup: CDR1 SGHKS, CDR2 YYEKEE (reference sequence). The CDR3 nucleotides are TGTGCCAGCAGCTTGGGTACCGATAACAAGCAGTTCTTC. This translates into CASSLGTDNKQFF.

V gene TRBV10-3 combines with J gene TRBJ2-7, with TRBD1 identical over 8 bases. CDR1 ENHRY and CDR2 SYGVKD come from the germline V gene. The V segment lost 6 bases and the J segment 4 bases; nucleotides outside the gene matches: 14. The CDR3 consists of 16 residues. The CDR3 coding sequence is TGTGCCATCAGACAAACGGGTGGGACAGGTTCGTACGAGCAGTACTTC. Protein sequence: CAIRQTGGTGSYEQYF.

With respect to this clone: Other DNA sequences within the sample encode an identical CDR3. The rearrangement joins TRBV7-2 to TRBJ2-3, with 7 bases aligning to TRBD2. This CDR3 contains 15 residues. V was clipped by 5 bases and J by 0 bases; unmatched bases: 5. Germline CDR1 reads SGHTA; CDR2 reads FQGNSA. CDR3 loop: CASSPGGGSTDTQYF. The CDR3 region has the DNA TGTGCCAGCAGCCCTGGGGGGGGGAGCACAGATACGCAGTATTTT.

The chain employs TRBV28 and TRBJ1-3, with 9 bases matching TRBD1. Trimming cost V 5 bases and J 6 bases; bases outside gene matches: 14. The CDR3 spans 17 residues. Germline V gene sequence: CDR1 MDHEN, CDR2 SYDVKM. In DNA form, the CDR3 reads TGTGCCAGCAGTATTATTTCGGGACAGGGCATCGTAAACACCATATATTTT. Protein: CASSIISGQGIVNTIYF.

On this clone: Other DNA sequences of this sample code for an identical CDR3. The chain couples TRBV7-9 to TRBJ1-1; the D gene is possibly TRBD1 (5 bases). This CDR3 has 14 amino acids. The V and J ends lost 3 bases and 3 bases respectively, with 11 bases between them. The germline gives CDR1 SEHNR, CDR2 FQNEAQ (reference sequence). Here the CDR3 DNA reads TGTGCCAGCAGCTTTAGACAGCTAGACACTGAAGCTTTCTTT. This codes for CASSFRQLDTEAFF.

CDR3: CASSDMIGGTNTQYF. The CDR3 coding sequence is TGTGCCAGCAGTGACATGATCGGGGGTACCAATACGCAGTATTTT. The rearrangement uses TRBV28 and TRBJ2-3, with a weak D call TRBD2 (6 bases). V lost 5 bases, J lost 7 bases, and 19 bases lay in between. Germline V lookup: CDR1 MDHEN, CDR2 SYDVKM. This CDR3 is built from 15 residues.

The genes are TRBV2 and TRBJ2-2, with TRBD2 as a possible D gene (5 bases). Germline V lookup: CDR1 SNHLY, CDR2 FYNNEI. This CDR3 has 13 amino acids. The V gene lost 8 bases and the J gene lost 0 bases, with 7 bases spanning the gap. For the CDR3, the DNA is TGTGCCAGCCAGCGGACGAACACCGGGGAGCTGTTTTTT. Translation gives CASQRTNTGELFF.

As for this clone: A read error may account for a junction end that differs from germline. The CDR3: CASSPAPGSYDSPLHF. In nucleotides, the CDR3 is TGTGCCAGCAGCCCGGCCCCAGGATCCTATGATTCACCCCTCCACTTT. This chain joins TRBV5-4 and TRBJ1-6, with no clear D. The CDR3 contains 16 residues. CDR1 is SGHNT, CDR2 YYREEE, per germline (reference sequence).

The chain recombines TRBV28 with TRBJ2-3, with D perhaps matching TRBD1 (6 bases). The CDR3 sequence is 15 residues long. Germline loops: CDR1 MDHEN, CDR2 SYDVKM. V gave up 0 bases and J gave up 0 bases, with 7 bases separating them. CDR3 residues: CASSLWDSSTDTQYF. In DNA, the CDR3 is TGTGCCAGCAGTTTATGGGACAGCAGCACAGATACGCAGTATTTT.

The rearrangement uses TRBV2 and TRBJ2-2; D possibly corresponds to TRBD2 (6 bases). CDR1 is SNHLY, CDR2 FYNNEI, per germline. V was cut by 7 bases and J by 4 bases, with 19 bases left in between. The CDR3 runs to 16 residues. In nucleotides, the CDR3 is TGTGCCAGCAATTTCGGGACTCAACTGTGCACCGGGGAGCTGTTTTTT. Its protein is CASNFGTQLCTGELFF.

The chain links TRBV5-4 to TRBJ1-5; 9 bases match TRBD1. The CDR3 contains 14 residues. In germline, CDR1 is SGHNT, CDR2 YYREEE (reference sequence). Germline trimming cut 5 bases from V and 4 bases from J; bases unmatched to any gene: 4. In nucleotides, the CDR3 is TGTGCCAGCAGTCCCGACAGGGGGAATCAGCCCCAGCATTTT. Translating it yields CASSPDRGNQPQHF.